Listed here is a single T cell receptor (beta chain). As yet, its antigen is unknown. The method was immunoSEQ multiplex PCR; TCRdb's version includes in-frame clones alone and lacks a portion of them. The table shows around 130,000 clones, with around 77% occurring only once. The record originates from a study of a mutant IDH1 vaccine in newly diagnosed glioma. Overall study findings and caveats: Pseudoprogression apparently tracked independently of changes in top peripheral T cell clonotypes.

Time point here: week 11, during vaccination. In every dose of vaccine, 300 ug of mutant IDH1 20-mer peptide was given alongside topical imiquimod. Patients carried new grade 3 or 4 IDH1-mutant astrocytomas lacking nuclear ATRX. V shed 4 bases, J shed 3 bases, and the junction held 5 bases outside the gene matches. This CDR3 region has 15 residues. CDR1 SGHKS and CDR2 YYEKEE come from the germline V gene (reference sequence). The receptor comes from a man in his forties with glioma. V and J are TRBV5-5 and TRBJ2-5; TRBD2 aligns across 11 bases. Sample: PBMCs, taken from a glioma patient whose treatment included an IDH1 peptide vaccine. CDR3 nucleotide sequence: TGTGCCAGCAGCCCGGGACTAGCGGACGAAGAGACCCAGTACTTC. Translation: CASSPGLADEETQYF. Based on the CDR3 plus reference TRBV5-5 and TRBJ2-5, the full variable domain is DAGVTQSPTHLIKTRGQQVTLRCSPISGHKSVSWYQQVLGQGPQFIFQYYEKEERGRGNFPDRFSARQFPNYSSELNVNALLLGDSALYLCASSPGLADEETQYFGPGTRLLVL.